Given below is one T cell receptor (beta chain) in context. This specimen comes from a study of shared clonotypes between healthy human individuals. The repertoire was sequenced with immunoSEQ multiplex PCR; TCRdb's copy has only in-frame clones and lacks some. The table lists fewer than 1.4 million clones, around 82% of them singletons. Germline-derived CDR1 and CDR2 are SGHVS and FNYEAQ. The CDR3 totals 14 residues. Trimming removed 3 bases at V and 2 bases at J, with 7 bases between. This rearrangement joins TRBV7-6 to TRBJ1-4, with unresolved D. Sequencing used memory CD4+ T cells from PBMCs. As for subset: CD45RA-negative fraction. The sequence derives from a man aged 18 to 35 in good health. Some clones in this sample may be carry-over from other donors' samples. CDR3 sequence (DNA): TGTGCCAGCAGCTTTAGCGGGACTAATGAAAAACTGTTTTTT. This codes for CASSFSGTNEKLFF. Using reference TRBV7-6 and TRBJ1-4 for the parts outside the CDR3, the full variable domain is GAGVSQSPRYKVTKRGQDVALRCDPISGHVSLYWYRQALGQGPEFLTYFNYEAQQDKSGLPNDRFSAERPEGSISTLTIQRTEQRDSAMYRCASSFSGTNEKLFFGSGTQLSVL.